These T cell receptor beta chains were read from a single sample in a study of human T cells and chemical hapten exposure. TCRdb reprocessed the RACE reads via MiXCR and lists one record per CDR3 protein. The sample includes 60,000 to 70,000 distinct CDR3 sequences, 11% of them seen just once. The sequenced sample was whole blood, obtained in connection with sensitization to the hapten diphenylcyclopropenone (DPC). These receptor sequences come from a woman in her 50s with alopecia areata. Some clones in this sample may be carry-over from other donors' samples. Each CDR3 is given with its conserved first and last residue. D genes are given only for firm matches.

d_gene	v_gene	j_gene	CDR3aa
.	TRBV18	TRBJ1-4	CASSPPMENEKLFF
TRBD1	TRBV7-3	TRBJ2-2	CASSQASGQGYTGELFF
.	TRBV11-2	TRBJ2-1	CASSLGAAQFF
TRBD2	TRBV29-1	TRBJ2-1	CSVYGTSGSLRDEQFF
.	TRBV18	TRBJ2-5	CASSPLGENQETQYF
.	TRBV9	TRBJ2-3	CASTKKGRRTDTQYF
TRBD2	TRBV3-1	TRBJ2-6	CASSRPGGFSGANVLTF
.	TRBV7-8	TRBJ2-5	CASSLQEYQETQYF
.	TRBV4-2	TRBJ2-2	CASSQDPVNTGELFF
TRBD1	TRBV7-8	TRBJ1-6	CASRKTRDRGSPLHF
.	TRBV2	TRBJ2-6	CASSFSGANVLTF
TRBD1	TRBV29-1	TRBJ2-1	CSVRDRTYNEQFF
TRBD1	TRBV28	TRBJ2-2	CASSGQGVTGELFF
.	TRBV20-1	TRBJ2-7	CSAFPKDRGQLAGLFYEQYF
.	TRBV12-3/TRBV12-4	TRBJ1-5	CASSRRPEGQPQHF
.	TRBV27	TRBJ1-1	CASFTGMNTEAFF
.	TRBV11-2	TRBJ2-7	CASSSAGTTSYEQYF
.	TRBV20-1	TRBJ1-1	CSARDPNTEAFF
TRBD1	TRBV6-1	TRBJ2-7	CASSESKQGAQYF
.	TRBV20-1	TRBJ2-3	CSARSSGGLGDTQYF
.	TRBV18	TRBJ1-3	CASHGSGNTIYF
.	TRBV15	TRBJ1-5	CATSSGPPDQPQHF
.	TRBV3-1	TRBJ2-3	CASSQDGVFGTQYF
.	TRBV20-1	TRBJ1-5	CSARGDDQPQHF
.	TRBV3-1	TRBJ2-7	CASSYSGQSYEQYF
TRBD2	TRBV20-1	TRBJ2-2	CSARALAGGRPTGELFF
.	TRBV6-2/TRBV6-3	TRBJ2-5	CASSYAETQYF
.	TRBV4-2	TRBJ1-2	CASSQDGGRVHYGYTF
.	TRBV5-1	TRBJ2-6	CASSLGLVYSGANVLTF
TRBD1	TRBV30	TRBJ2-1	CAWTQGQSYNEQFF